These 26 T cell receptor beta chains were sequenced from one sample in a study of T cell changes during pregnancy in multiple sclerosis (dated by TCRdb to between 2017 and 2020). The library relied on the immunoSEQ multiplex PCR assay. TCRdb took over this immuneACCESS table, retaining in-frame rearrangements with V and J assigned. Such tables are incomplete; in checked studies, under half of the missing clones stem from an unresolved V gene, and the remainder is unexplained. This sample lists 35,000 or so clones; roughly nine tenths were detected once. The ten largest clones add up to roughly 0.46% of the sample. Material: CD4+ T cells from peripheral blood mononuclear cells, obtained after pregnancy. The receptors derive from a female donor with multiple sclerosis, enrolled in a pregnancy study.

The V gene is TRBV28, the J gene TRBJ2-4; D is ambiguous. Trimming took off 3 bases at V and 0 bases at J, with 12 bases between the two ends. The CDR3 spans 16 residues. CDR1 is MDHEN and CDR2 is SYDVKM in the germline V gene. CDR3 nucleotides: TGTGCCAGCAGTTTCAGCAGCGCCCTAGCCAAAAACATTCAGTACTTC. Protein: CASSFSSALAKNIQYF.

The V call is TRBV28, the J call TRBJ2-1; maybe TRBD2 (6 bases). The V gene lost 6 bases and the J gene lost 6 bases, with 21 bases spanning the gap. The CDR3 runs 16 residues. Germline V gene sequence: CDR1 MDHEN, CDR2 SYDVKM. In DNA form, the CDR3 reads TGTGCCAGCAGCCGCCCAGGTGCGGGACGGGGCAATGAGCAGTTCTTC. Encoded protein: CASSRPGAGRGNEQFF.

The chain couples TRBV6-1 to TRBJ1-5; 7 nucleotides agree with TRBD1. V dropped 4 bases and J dropped 9; count of bases not matched to a gene: 12. The CDR3 covers 15 residues. Germline V gene lookup returns CDR1 MNHNS and CDR2 SASEGT. The CDR3 sequence: CASSGDMGQLRPQHF. CDR3 nucleotides: TGTGCCAGCAGTGGGGACATGGGACAGCTGCGGCCCCAGCATTTT.

V and J are TRBV6-5 and TRBJ1-2; D remains ambiguous. Germline assignment: CDR1 MNHEY and CDR2 SVGAGI. Trimming stripped 6 bases from V and 2 bases from J, with 10 bases between. CDR3 length equals 13 residues. CDR3 bases: TGTGCCAGCAGAAGCCCACCGAACTATGGCTACACCTTC. Protein product: CASRSPPNYGYTF.

The chain is built from TRBV5-1 and TRBJ2-7; possible D gene TRBD1, 5 bases. Between the trimmed V and J ends, which lost 1 base and 0 bases, there was a span of 8 bases. Germline V gene sequence: CDR1 SGHRS, CDR2 YFSETQ. The CDR3 has 14 amino acids. Here the CDR3 reads CASSLLTDSYEQYF. CDR3 coding DNA: TGCGCCAGCAGCTTGTTGACAGACTCCTACGAGCAGTACTTC. The full variable domain, completed using reference TRBV5-1 and TRBJ2-7, is KAGVTQTPRYLIKTRGQQVTLSCSPISGHRSVSWYQQTPGQGLQFLFEYFSETQRNKGNFPGRFSGRQFSNSRSEMNVSTLELGDSALYLCASSLLTDSYEQYFGPGTRLTVT.

V is TRBV11-2 and J is TRBJ1-1; D gene uncertain. CDR1 is SGHAT, CDR2 FQNNGV, per germline. This CDR3 contains 15 residues. V lost 0 bases to trimming and J lost 0 bases, with 8 bases between them. For the CDR3, the DNA is TGTGCCAGCAGCTTAGATTCTACTCTGAACACTGAAGCTTTCTTT. It codes for CASSLDSTLNTEAFF.

V and J are TRBV10-1 and TRBJ2-2; 7 bases are shared with TRBD1. The CDR3 has 16 amino acids. V was clipped by 2 bases and J by 4 bases; unmatched bases: 7. Germline lookup yields CDR1 WNHNN and CDR2 SYGVQD (reference sequence). The CDR3: CASSEQAKGATGELFF. Here the CDR3 DNA reads TGCGCCAGCAGTGAGCAGGCAAAGGGGGCCACCGGGGAGCTGTTTTTT.

The V and J genes are TRBV29-1 and TRBJ1-2, with D perhaps TRBD1 (5 bases). This CDR3 contains 12 residues. Germline values: CDR1 SQVTM, CDR2 ANQGSEA. V lost 4 bases and J lost 4, with 10 bases in between. The CDR3 region is CSVGSGLYGYTF. Written as DNA, the CDR3 is TGCAGCGTTGGATCAGGGCTCTATGGCTACACCTTC. Drawing the rest from reference TRBV29-1 and TRBJ1-2, the complete variable domain is SAVISQKPSRDICQRGTSLTIQCQVDSQVTMMFWYRQQPGQSLTLIATANQGSEATYESGFVIDKFPISRPNLTFSTLTVSNMSPEDSSIYLCSVGSGLYGYTFGSGTRLTVV.

The V call is TRBV7-7, the J call TRBJ1-1; D call uncertain. Trimming left V 6 bases short and J 11 bases short, with 10 bases between. The germline V gene has CDR1 SSHAT and CDR2 FNYEAQ (reference sequence). The CDR3 has 10 residues. The CDR3 sequence: CASRPEEAFF. In DNA, the CDR3 is TGTGCCAGCAGACCCGAAGAGGCTTTCTTT.

This chain links TRBV7-9 with TRBJ1-2, with 8 bases fitting TRBD1. The V segment lost 5 bases and the J segment 4 bases; nucleotides outside the gene matches: 6. In germline, CDR1 is SEHNR, CDR2 FQNEAQ (reference sequence). The CDR3 spans 14 residues. The CDR3 loop is CASSKAGGSYGYTF. In DNA form, the CDR3 reads TGTGCCAGCAGCAAAGCAGGGGGCAGCTATGGCTACACCTTC. Together with reference TRBV7-9 and TRBJ1-2, the CDR3 gives the full variable domain: DTGVSQNPRHKITKRGQNVTFRCDPISEHNRLYWYRQTLGQGPEFLTYFQNEAQLEKSRLLSDRFSAERPKGSFSTLEIQRTEQGDSAMYLCASSKAGGSYGYTFGSGTRLTVV.

The chain recombines TRBV5-1 with TRBJ1-6; 8 bases are shared with TRBD1. Looked up from germline, CDR1 is SGHRS and CDR2 is YFSETQ. CDR3 length equals 15 residues. V lost 3 bases, J lost 7 bases, and 6 bases stayed unmatched. The CDR3 DNA is TGCGCCAGCAGCTCATCCGACAGGGGCAATTCACCCCTCCACTTT. Residues: CASSSSDRGNSPLHF.

This chain links TRBV2 with TRBJ2-3, with 14 nucleotides matching TRBD2. Germline CDR1 is SNHLY and CDR2 is FYNNEI. The CDR3 spans 16 residues. The V and J ends lost 6 bases and 5 bases, in that order; junction bases with no gene match: 7. The CDR3 sequence: CASRGLGLAGVDTQYF. CDR3 nucleotides: TGTGCCAGCAGGGGACTGGGACTAGCGGGAGTAGATACGCAGTATTTT.

This chain connects TRBV19 to TRBJ2-2, with D unresolved. The germline CDR1 and CDR2 sequences are LNHDA and SQIVND (reference sequence). Trimming took off 3 bases at V and 5 bases at J, with 10 bases between the two ends. This CDR3 comprises 14 residues. This chain's CDR3 is CASSMARVTGELFF. CDR3 DNA sequence: TGTGCCAGTAGTATGGCTAGAGTTACCGGGGAGCTGTTTTTT.

This chain uses TRBV19 with TRBJ2-7, with 11 bases fitting TRBD2. Germline V lookup: CDR1 LNHDA, CDR2 SQIVND (reference sequence). The CDR3 runs 15 residues. The junction had 6 bases not matched to a gene; V was cut back by 5 bases and J by 3 bases. In DNA, the CDR3 is TGTGCCAGTAGTTCACCTGGACTAGCGGGCTACGAGCAGTACTTC. Encoded protein: CASSSPGLAGYEQYF.

The chain combines TRBV15 with TRBJ2-1; D remains unclear. The germline CDR1 and CDR2 sequences are LNHNV and YYDKDF (reference sequence). The CDR3 extends over 14 amino acids. Trimming took 3 bases from V and 7 from J, leaving 13 bases between them. The CDR3 coding sequence is TGTGCCACCAGCAGTGCGAGTCCCGGGAATGAGCAGTTCTTC. This sequence encodes CATSSASPGNEQFF.

The chain recombines TRBV9 with TRBJ2-1; possible D gene TRBD2, 6 bases. CDR3 length: 17 residues. Trimming cost V 4 bases and J 10 bases, with 27 bases left between them. Germline CDR1 reads SGDLS; CDR2 reads YYNGEE. The CDR3 protein is CASSPGSGTPLHGEQFF. Written as DNA, the CDR3 is TGTGCCAGCAGCCCCGGGTCGGGGACTCCACTACATGGAGAGCAGTTCTTC. Together with reference TRBV9 and TRBJ2-1, the CDR3 gives the full variable domain: DSGVTQTPKHLITATGQRVTLRCSPRSGDLSVYWYQQSLDQGLQFLIQYYNGEERAKGNILERFSAQQFPDLHSELNLSSLELGDSALYFCASSPGSGTPLHGEQFFGPGTRLTVL.

This rearrangement joins TRBV27 to TRBJ1-5; possible D gene TRBD1, 6 bases. From germline, CDR1 is MNHEY and CDR2 SMNVEV (reference sequence). The CDR3 totals 15 residues. V was trimmed by 8 bases and J by 5 bases, leaving 19 bases between them. CDR3 bases: TGTGCCAGCTCCTTGTCCGCACAGGGATATCAGCCCCAGCATTTT. It is translated as CASSLSAQGYQPQHF.

The chain has TRBV6-1 and TRBJ1-5, with 8 bases matching TRBD1. CDR3 length: 13 amino acids. From germline, CDR1 is MNHNS and CDR2 SASEGT. V lost 6 bases, J lost 7 bases, and 5 bases stayed unmatched. CDR3 DNA sequence: TGTGCCAGCAGCCCAGGGGGCGGACAGCCCCAGCATTTT. Its protein is CASSPGGGQPQHF.

The chain recombines TRBV12-5 with TRBJ1-1; D not certain. The germline V gene encodes CDR1 LGHNT and CDR2 FRNRAP. The CDR3 has 12 residues. This CDR3 reads CAAAVSVTEAFF. DNA for the CDR3: TGTGCCGCGGCGGTATCCGTCACTGAAGCTTTCTTT.

The chain combines TRBV12-2 with TRBJ2-7; the table's D call, TRBD2, has no DNA check behind it. TRBV12-2 is shown as a pseudogene. CDR3 length: 18 residues. Here the CDR3 reads CASRLAAGGEGRFYEQYF. The CDR3 nucleotides are TGTGCAAGTCGCTTAGCCGCGGGAGGGGAAGGGAGGTTTTACGAGCAGTACTTC.

The chain recombines TRBV10-3 with TRBJ1-1; D is possibly TRBD1 (6 bases). CDR3 length: 13 residues. Germline values: CDR1 ENHRY, CDR2 SYGVKD. The V gene lost 0 bases and the J gene lost 5 bases, with 7 bases spanning the gap. The CDR3 nucleotides read TGTGCCATCAGTGAGTCTCAGGGGACTGAAGCTTTCTTT. This gives the protein CAISESQGTEAFF.

The chain has TRBV29-1 and TRBJ2-1; 7 bases line up with TRBD1. Germline CDR1 is SQVTM and CDR2 is ANQGSEA. The CDR3 contains 14 residues. Trimming cost V 5 bases and J 8 bases; bases outside gene matches: 12. In DNA, the CDR3 is TGCAGCGTTTCGGGACGGGGACAGTATGATGAGCAGTTCTTC. It is translated as CSVSGRGQYDEQFF.

The rearrangement links TRBV6-5 to TRBJ1-5; no reliable D call. The germline V gene encodes CDR1 MNHEY and CDR2 SVGAGI. The V gene lost 0 bases and the J gene lost 4 bases, with 4 bases spanning the gap. The CDR3 is 13 residues long. The chain's CDR3 is CASSYSENQPQHF. Here the CDR3 DNA reads TGTGCCAGCAGTTACTCAGAGAATCAGCCCCAGCATTTT.

The chain uses TRBV2 and TRBJ2-3; 9 bases match TRBD1. The CDR3 contains 15 residues. The J segment lost 5 bases and the V segment lost 8 bases, leaving 11 bases of the junction unmatched. Germline V gene sequence: CDR1 SNHLY, CDR2 FYNNEI. CDR3 sequence: CASGVDRGVRDTQYF. For the CDR3, the DNA is TGTGCCAGCGGGGTGGACAGGGGAGTAAGAGATACGCAGTATTTT.

For the CDR3, the DNA is TGTGCCAGCAGCTCTCTAAGGGACAGGGACCCTAGCAATCAGCCCCAGCATTTT. Translating gives CASSSLRDRDPSNQPQHF. The rearrangement uses TRBV28 and TRBJ1-5, with 9 bases lining up with TRBD1. The trim removed 6 bases at V and 0 bases at J, leaving 12 bases unmatched. The CDR3 extends over 18 amino acids. Germline values: CDR1 MDHEN, CDR2 SYDVKM.

To note about this clone: Other DNA sequences in the sample encode the same CDR3. The chain is built from TRBV7-6 and TRBJ1-6, with a weak D call TRBD1 (5 bases). V gave up 1 base and J gave up 0 bases, with 7 bases separating them. Germline CDR1 SGHVS, CDR2 FNYEAQ. CDR3 length: 16 residues. The CDR3 reads CASSLGQGSYNSPLHF. The CDR3, as DNA: TGTGCCAGCAGCTTAGGCCAGGGCTCCTATAATTCACCCCTCCACTTT.